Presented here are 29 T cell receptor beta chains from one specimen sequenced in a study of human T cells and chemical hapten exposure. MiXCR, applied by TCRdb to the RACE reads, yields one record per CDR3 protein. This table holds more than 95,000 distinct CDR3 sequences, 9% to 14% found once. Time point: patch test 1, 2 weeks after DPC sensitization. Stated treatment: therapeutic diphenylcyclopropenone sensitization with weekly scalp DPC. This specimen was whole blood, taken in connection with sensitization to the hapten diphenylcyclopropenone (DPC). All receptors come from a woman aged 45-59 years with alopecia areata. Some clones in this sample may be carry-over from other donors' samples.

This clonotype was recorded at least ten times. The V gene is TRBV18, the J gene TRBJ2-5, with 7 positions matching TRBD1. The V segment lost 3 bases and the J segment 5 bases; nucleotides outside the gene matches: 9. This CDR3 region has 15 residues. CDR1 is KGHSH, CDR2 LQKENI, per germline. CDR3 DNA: TGTGCCAGCTCACCCCGACAGGGCTTGGAGGAGACCCAGTACTTC. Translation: CASSPRQGLEETQYF.

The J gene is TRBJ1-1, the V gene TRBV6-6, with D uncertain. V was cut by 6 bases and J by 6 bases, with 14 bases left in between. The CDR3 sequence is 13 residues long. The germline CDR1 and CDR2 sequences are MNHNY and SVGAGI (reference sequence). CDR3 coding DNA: TGTGCCAGCAGAGGACGGGGAAACTCTGAAGCTTTCTTT. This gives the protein CASRGRGNSEAFF.

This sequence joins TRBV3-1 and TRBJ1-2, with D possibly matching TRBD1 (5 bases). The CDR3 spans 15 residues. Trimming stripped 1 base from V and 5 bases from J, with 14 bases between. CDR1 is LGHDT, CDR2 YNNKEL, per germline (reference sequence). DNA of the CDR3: TGTGCCAGCAGCCAAGCTGCCGGGGGAGGATATGGCTACACCTTC. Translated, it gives CASSQAAGGGYGYTF.

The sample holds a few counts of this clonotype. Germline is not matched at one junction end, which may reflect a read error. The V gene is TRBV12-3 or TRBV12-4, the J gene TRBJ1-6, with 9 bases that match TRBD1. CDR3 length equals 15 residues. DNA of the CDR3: TGTGCCAACAGTTCCCCACAGGGGGCCGGATCACCCCTCCACTTT. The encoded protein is CANSSPQGAGSPLHF.

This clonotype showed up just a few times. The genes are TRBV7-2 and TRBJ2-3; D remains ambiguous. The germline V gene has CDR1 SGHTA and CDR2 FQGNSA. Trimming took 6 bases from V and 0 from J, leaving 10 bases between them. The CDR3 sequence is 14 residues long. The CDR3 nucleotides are TGTGCCAGCAGGTTTCGGCTAAGCACAGATACGCAGTATTTT. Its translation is CASRFRLSTDTQYF.

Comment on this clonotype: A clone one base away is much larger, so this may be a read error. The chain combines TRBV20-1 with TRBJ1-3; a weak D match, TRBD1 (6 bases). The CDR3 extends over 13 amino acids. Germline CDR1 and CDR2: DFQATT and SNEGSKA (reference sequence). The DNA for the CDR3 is TGCAATGCCAAGGACAGTCGTGGAAACACCATATATTTT. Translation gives CNAKDSRGNTIYF.

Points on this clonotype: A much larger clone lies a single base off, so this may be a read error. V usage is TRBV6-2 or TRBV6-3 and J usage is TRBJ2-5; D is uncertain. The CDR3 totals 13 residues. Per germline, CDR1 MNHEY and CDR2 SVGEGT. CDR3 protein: CASCYSFIETQYF. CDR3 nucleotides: TGTGCCAGCTGTTACTCGTTCATAGAGACCCAGTACTTC.

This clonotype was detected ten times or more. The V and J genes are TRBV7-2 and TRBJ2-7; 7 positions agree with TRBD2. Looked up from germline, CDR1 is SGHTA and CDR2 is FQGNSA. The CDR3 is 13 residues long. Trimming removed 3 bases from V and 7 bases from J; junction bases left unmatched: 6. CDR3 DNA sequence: TGTGCCAGCAGCTTGGGGCTAGCGGCGGAGCAGTACTTC. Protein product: CASSLGLAAEQYF.

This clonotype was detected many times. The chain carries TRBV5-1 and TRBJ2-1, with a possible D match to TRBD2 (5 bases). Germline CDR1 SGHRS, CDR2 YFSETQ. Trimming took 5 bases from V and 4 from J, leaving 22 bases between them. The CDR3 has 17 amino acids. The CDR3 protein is CASRFGAADFLYNEQFF. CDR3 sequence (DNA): TGCGCCAGCAGATTTGGCGCAGCGGACTTCCTATACAATGAGCAGTTCTTC.

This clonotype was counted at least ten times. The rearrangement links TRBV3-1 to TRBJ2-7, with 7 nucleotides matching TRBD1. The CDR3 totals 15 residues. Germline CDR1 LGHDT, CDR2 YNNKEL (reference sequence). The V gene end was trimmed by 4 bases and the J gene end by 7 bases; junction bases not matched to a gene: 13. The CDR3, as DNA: TGTGCCAGCAGCCCCTCCATAAGGGGGCTGGGTGAGCAGTACTTC. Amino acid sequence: CASSPSIRGLGEQYF.

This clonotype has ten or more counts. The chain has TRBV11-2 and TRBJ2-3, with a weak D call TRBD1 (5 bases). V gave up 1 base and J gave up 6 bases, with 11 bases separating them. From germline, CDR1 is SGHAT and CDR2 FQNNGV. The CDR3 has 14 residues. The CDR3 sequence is CASSLVRAADTQYF. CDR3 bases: TGTGCCAGCAGCTTAGTCAGGGCGGCGGATACGCAGTATTTT.

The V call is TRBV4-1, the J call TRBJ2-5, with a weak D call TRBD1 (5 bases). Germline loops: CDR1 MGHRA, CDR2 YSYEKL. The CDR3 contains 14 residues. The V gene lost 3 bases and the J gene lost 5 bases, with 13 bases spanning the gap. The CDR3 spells CASSHVTGGETQYF. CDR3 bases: TGCGCCAGCAGCCACGTTACAGGTGGTGAGACCCAGTACTTC.

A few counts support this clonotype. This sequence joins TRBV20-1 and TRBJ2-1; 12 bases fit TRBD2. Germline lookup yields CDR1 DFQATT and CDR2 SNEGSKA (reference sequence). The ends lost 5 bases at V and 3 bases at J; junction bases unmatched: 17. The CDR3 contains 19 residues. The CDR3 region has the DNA TGCAGTGCTCGGTTATTACTAGCGGGAGGAGTTGTTGACTACAATGAGCAGTTCTTC. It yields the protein CSARLLLAGGVVDYNEQFF.

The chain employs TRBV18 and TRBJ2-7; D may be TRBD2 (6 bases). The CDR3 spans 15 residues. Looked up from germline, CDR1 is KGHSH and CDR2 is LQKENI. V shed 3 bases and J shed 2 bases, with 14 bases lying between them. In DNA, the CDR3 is TGTGCCAGCTCACCGAGGACTACCACCCCCTACGAGCAGTACTTC. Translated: CASSPRTTTPYEQYF.

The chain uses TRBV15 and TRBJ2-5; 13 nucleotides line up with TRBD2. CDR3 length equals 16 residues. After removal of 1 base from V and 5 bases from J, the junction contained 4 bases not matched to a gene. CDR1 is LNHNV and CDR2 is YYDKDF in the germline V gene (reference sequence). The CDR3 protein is CATSRGTSGGVETQYF. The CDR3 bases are TGTGCCACCAGCAGAGGGACTAGCGGGGGTGTTGAGACCCAGTACTTC.

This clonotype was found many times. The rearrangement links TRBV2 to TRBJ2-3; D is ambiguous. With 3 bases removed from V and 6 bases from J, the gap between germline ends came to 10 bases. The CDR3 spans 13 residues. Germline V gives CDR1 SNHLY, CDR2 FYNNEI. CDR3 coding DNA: TGTGCCAGCAGTGAGATGGGGATCGATACGCAGTATTTT. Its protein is CASSEMGIDTQYF.

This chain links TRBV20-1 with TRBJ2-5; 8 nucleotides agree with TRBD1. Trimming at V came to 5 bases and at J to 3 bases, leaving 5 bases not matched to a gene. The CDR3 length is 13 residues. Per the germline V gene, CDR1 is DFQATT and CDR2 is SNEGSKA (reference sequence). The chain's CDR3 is CSAPPGQEETQYF. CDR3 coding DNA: TGCAGTGCTCCCCCGGGACAGGAAGAGACCCAGTACTTC.

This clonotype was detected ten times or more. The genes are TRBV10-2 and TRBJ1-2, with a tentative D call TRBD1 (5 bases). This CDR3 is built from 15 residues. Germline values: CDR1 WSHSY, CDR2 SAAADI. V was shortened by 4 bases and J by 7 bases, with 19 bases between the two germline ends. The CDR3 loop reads CASSASDITTGGYTF. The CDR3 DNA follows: TGCGCCAGCAGTGCCTCGGACATAACGACGGGTGGCTACACCTTC.

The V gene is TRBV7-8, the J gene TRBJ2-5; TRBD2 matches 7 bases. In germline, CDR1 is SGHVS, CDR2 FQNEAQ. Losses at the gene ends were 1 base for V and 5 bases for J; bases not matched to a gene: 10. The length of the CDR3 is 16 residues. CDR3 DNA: TGTGCCAGCAGCTTAGAAGGGTCAGCGGGAAGGGAGACCCAGTACTTC. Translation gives CASSLEGSAGRETQYF.

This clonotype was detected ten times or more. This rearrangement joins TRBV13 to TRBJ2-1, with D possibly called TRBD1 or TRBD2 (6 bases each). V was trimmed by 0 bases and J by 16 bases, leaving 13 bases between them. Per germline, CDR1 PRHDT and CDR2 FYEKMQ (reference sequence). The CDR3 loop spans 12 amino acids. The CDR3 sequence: CASSLGWGATFF. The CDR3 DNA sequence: TGTGCCAGCAGCTTAGGATGGGGGGCCACCTTCTTC. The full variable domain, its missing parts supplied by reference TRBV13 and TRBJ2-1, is AAGVIQSPRHLIKEKRETATLKCYPIPRHDTVYWYQQGPGQDPQFLISFYEKMQSDKGSIPDRFSAQQFSDYHSELNMSSLELGDSALYFCASSLGWGATFFGPGTRLTVL.

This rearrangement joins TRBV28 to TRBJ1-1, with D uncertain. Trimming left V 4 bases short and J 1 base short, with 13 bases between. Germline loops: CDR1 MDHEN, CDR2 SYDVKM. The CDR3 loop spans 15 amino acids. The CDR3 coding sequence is TGTGCCAGCAGTTCCTATTTTCACGGGAACACTGAAGCTTTCTTT. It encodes CASSSYFHGNTEAFF.

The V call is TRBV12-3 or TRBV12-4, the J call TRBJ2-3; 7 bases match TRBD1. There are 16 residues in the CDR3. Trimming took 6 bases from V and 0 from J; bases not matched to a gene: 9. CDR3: CASRTGSRGSTDTQYF. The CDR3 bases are TGTGCCAGCAGAACAGGGTCCAGGGGGAGCACAGATACGCAGTATTTT.

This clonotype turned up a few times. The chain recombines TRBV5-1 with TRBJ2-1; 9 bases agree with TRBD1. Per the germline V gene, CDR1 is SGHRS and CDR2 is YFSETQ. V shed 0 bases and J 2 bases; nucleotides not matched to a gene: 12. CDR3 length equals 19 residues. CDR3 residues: CASSLGGTGPSLAYNEQFF. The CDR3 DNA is TGCGCCAGCAGCTTGGGCGGGACAGGGCCCTCCTTAGCCTACAATGAGCAGTTCTTC.

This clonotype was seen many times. CDR3 amino acids: CASSVGGQGPQHF. The DNA for the CDR3 is TGTGCCAGCAGCGTAGGAGGACAGGGACCCCAGCATTTT. The rearrangement joins TRBV9 to TRBJ1-5; 8 bases fit TRBD1. Trimming took 0 bases from V and 10 from J; bases not matched to a gene: 3. Germline CDR1 reads SGDLS; CDR2 reads YYNGEE. This CDR3 region has 13 residues.

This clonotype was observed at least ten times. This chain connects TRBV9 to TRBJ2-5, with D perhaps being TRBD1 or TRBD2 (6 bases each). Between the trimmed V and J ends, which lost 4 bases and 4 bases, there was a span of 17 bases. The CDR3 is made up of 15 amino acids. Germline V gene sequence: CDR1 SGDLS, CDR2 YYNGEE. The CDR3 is CASSPPRGGGETQYF. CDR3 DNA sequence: TGTGCCAGCAGCCCACCCCGCGGAGGGGGAGAGACCCAGTACTTC.

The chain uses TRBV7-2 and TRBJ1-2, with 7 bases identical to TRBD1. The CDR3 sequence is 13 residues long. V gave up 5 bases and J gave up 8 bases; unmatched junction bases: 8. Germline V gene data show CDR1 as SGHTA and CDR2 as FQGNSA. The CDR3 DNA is TGTGCCAGCAGCGCGACAGGGCGAGGCGGCTACACCTTC. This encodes CASSATGRGGYTF.

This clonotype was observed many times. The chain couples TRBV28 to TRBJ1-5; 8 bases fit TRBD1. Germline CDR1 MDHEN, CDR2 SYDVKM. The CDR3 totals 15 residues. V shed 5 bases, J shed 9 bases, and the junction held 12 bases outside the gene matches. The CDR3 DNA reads TGTGCCAGCAGTCGTAGTCAGGGGGCCCACGGGCCCCAGCATTTT. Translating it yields CASSRSQGAHGPQHF.

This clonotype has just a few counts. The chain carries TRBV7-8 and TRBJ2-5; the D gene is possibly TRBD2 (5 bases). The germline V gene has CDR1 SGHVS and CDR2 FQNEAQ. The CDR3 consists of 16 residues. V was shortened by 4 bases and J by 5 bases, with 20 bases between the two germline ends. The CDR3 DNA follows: TGTGCCAGCAGCTCACGGGCCAGTTCTTGGAGGGAGACCCAGTACTTC. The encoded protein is CASSSRASSWRETQYF.

The CDR3 loop reads CSVEDVRGTEAFF. The CDR3 DNA reads TGCAGCGTTGAAGATGTCAGAGGGACTGAAGCTTTCTTT. This chain links TRBV29-1 with TRBJ1-1; D gene ambiguous. CDR3 size: 13 residues. In germline, CDR1 is SQVTM, CDR2 ANQGSEA. Deletions cut 0 bases from V and 5 bases from J, with 10 bases between.